Below, 22 T cell receptor beta chains from the same sample are listed, as sequenced in a study of vaccination effects on CD4 cells after COVID-19. These receptors have no identified antigens. Assay used: immunoSEQ multiplex PCR; TCRdb lists only in-frame clones, some missing. The sample consists of tens of thousands of clones, under 80% of them appearing once. Antigen-specific CD4+ T cell clonotypes were called by their expansion after viral peptide-pool culture in ViraFEST. When more than 9 days of culture had elapsed, CD4+ T cells were isolated. It was between March and December 2020 that the person had a SARS-CoV-2 infection confirmed by PCR. This sample comprised CD4+ T cells from PBMCs cultured with HIV peptides, obtained before COVID-19 vaccination. Subset denoted: HIV-1 Nef peptide pool negative control/reference culture. Receptors originate from a human donor who had a prior SARS-CoV-2 infection.

This clone came up once. CDR3 loop: CASSLLQGGTDTQYF. CDR3 bases: TGTGCCAGCAGCTTACTACAGGGGGGCACAGATACGCAGTATTTT. The chain carries TRBV7-9 and TRBJ2-3; TRBD1 agrees at 8 bases. Germline V CDR1 and CDR2: SEHNR, FQNEAQ (reference sequence). The length of the CDR3 is 15 residues. The V and J ends lost 2 bases and 1 base, in that order; junction bases with no gene match: 2.

This clone was found a few times. This chain joins TRBV6-5 and TRBJ1-1; possibly TRBD1 for D (6 bases). The V gene lost 7 bases and the J gene lost 1 base, with 16 bases spanning the gap. CDR3 size: 15 residues. Germline V lookup: CDR1 MNHEY, CDR2 SVGAGI. CDR3 amino acids: CASNPLGGKNTEAFF. The CDR3 nucleotides are TGTGCCAGCAACCCCCTCGGGGGCAAGAACACTGAAGCTTTCTTT.

This chain links TRBV19 with TRBJ1-2; a weak D match, TRBD1 (5 bases). The CDR3 is 16 residues long. Trimming removed 5 bases at V and 3 bases at J, with 19 bases between. Germline assignment: CDR1 LNHDA and CDR2 SQIVND (reference sequence). The CDR3 here is CASSPRQGRNDYGYTF. In nucleotides, the CDR3 is TGTGCCAGTAGTCCTAGGCAGGGAAGAAATGACTATGGCTACACCTTC.

The CDR3 reads CAWSPGQGTYEQYF. CDR3 sequence (DNA): TGTGCCTGGAGTCCTGGACAGGGAACCTACGAGCAGTACTTC. The J gene is TRBJ2-7, the V gene TRBV30; 8 bases fit TRBD1. Germline V CDR1 and CDR2: GTSNPN, SVGIG (reference sequence). Trimming removed 2 bases from V and 2 bases from J; junction bases left unmatched: 5. The CDR3 contains 14 residues. Drawing the rest from reference TRBV30 and TRBJ2-7, the complete variable domain is SQTIHQWPATLVQPVGSPLSLECTVEGTSNPNLYWYRQAAGRGLQLLFYSVGIGQISSEVPQNLSASRPQDRQFILSSKKLLLSDSGFYLCAWSPGQGTYEQYFGPGTRLTVT.

The chain carries TRBV7-2 and TRBJ2-1; 10 bases are a match to TRBD2. The CDR3 is 16 residues long. Germline lookup yields CDR1 SGHTA and CDR2 FQGNSA. J lost 9 bases, V lost 2 bases, and 10 bases had no gene match. This chain's CDR3 is CASSLNSGGITGEQFF. The CDR3 nucleotides read TGTGCCAGCAGCTTAAATAGCGGGGGGATCACGGGTGAGCAGTTCTTC.

The V call is TRBV4-2, the J call TRBJ2-1; perhaps TRBD2 as D (6 bases). The CDR3 extends over 16 amino acids. Germline CDR1 reads LGHNA; CDR2 reads YNFKEQ. The ends were cut back, 0 bases at V and 0 bases at J, with 9 bases in the middle. CDR3 loop: CASSQEGGNSYNEQFF. For the CDR3, the DNA is TGTGCCAGCAGCCAAGAGGGAGGTAACTCCTACAATGAGCAGTTCTTC.

The chain uses TRBV28 and TRBJ2-7, with D perhaps given as TRBD1 or TRBD2 (6 bases each). This CDR3 comprises 15 residues. Per the germline V gene, CDR1 is MDHEN and CDR2 is SYDVKM. Trimming took off 3 bases at V and 0 bases at J, with 12 bases between the two ends. The CDR3 DNA sequence: TGTGCCAGCAGTTTGGGGGGCCTGAGCTCCTACGAGCAGTACTTC. It yields the protein CASSLGGLSSYEQYF. Combining the CDR3 with reference TRBV28 and TRBJ2-7 gives the whole variable domain DVKVTQSSRYLVKRTGEKVFLECVQDMDHENMFWYRQDPGLGLRLIYFSYDVKMKEKGDIPEGYSVSREKKERFSLILESASTNQTSMYLCASSLGGLSSYEQYFGPGTRLTVT.

V is TRBV11-2 and J is TRBJ1-4; D is unclear. The germline V gene encodes CDR1 SGHAT and CDR2 FQNNGV. This CDR3 has 15 residues. The V gene lost 3 bases and the J gene lost 8 bases, with 16 bases spanning the gap. This chain's CDR3 is CASSFNGISEEKLFF. The CDR3 coding sequence is TGTGCCAGCAGCTTTAACGGTATCTCGGAAGAAAAACTGTTTTTT.

This chain uses TRBV5-1 with TRBJ2-7, with 9 bases aligning to TRBD1. V dropped 3 bases and J dropped 4; count of bases not matched to a gene: 2. In germline, CDR1 is SGHRS, CDR2 YFSETQ. The CDR3 is 13 residues long. CDR3 protein: CASSSGQGYEQYF. CDR3 in DNA: TGCGCCAGCAGCTCCGGACAGGGGTACGAGCAGTACTTC.

The rearrangement uses TRBV3-1 (or the pseudogene TRBV3-2) and TRBJ2-2; TRBD2 might be the D (7 bases). V gave up 4 bases and J gave up 4 bases, with 16 bases separating them. CDR3 length equals 16 residues. Per germline, CDR1 LGHDT and CDR2 YNNKEL (reference sequence). The CDR3 sequence: CASSRKGGTSTGELFF. In DNA form, the CDR3 reads TGTGCCAGCAGCCGAAAGGGGGGGACATCCACCGGGGAGCTGTTTTTT.

J is TRBJ2-7 and V is TRBV11-3; TRBD2 agrees at 12 bases. Germline assignment: CDR1 SGHNT and CDR2 YENEEA. This CDR3 has 16 residues. Trimming at V came to 4 bases and at J to 4 bases, leaving 8 bases not matched to a gene. The chain's CDR3 is CASSSPTSGRQYEQYF. DNA for the CDR3: TGTGCCAGCAGCTCCCCGACTAGCGGGAGACAGTACGAGCAGTACTTC. Combining the CDR3 with reference TRBV11-3 and TRBJ2-7 gives the whole variable domain EAGVVQSPRYKIIEKKQPVAFWCNPISGHNTLYWYLQNLGQGPELLIRYENEEAVDDSQLPKDRFSAERLKGVDSTLKIQPAELGDSAVYLCASSSPTSGRQYEQYFGPGTRLTVT.

This clone was detected only a few times. The CDR3 loop is CASRGLPNTGELFF. In nucleotides, the CDR3 is TGTGCCAGCAGGGGACTCCCTAACACCGGGGAGCTGTTTTTT. This chain connects TRBV6-6 to TRBJ2-2; D may be TRBD2 (6 bases). Germline CDR1 MNHNY, CDR2 SVGAGI (reference sequence). The CDR3 sequence is 14 residues long. V was clipped by 6 bases and J by 2 bases, with 10 bases between them.

The chain carries TRBV7-3 and TRBJ2-3; TRBD2 is a possible D gene (5 bases). The CDR3 runs to 16 residues. Trimming shortened V by 3 bases and J by 2 bases, and 15 bases separated the two germline ends. Germline CDR1 and CDR2: SGHTA and FQGTGA. The CDR3 reads CASSFGIKGDTDTQYF. The CDR3 DNA sequence: TGTGCCAGCAGCTTCGGGATAAAGGGTGACACAGATACGCAGTATTTT. Supplemented by reference TRBV7-3 and TRBJ2-3, the full variable domain reads GAGVSQTPSNKVTEKGKYVELRCDPISGHTALYWYRQSLGQGPEFLIYFQGTGAADDSGLPNDRFFAVRPEGSVSTLKIQRTERGDSAVYLCASSFGIKGDTDTQYFGPGTRLTVL.

The V and J genes are TRBV7-9 and TRBJ1-2; 8 bases are shared with TRBD1. Losses at the gene ends were 7 bases for V and 6 bases for J; bases not matched to a gene: 7. The CDR3 has 13 residues. Germline CDR1 SEHNR, CDR2 FQNEAQ (reference sequence). CDR3 in amino acids: CASTGQGFNGYTF. Here the CDR3 DNA reads TGTGCCAGCACAGGACAGGGCTTTAATGGCTACACCTTC.

The rearrangement links TRBV15 to TRBJ2-7; possibly TRBD1 for D (6 bases). The CDR3 totals 16 residues. V lost 1 base and J 2 bases, leaving 15 bases between the germline ends. Per germline, CDR1 LNHNV and CDR2 YYDKDF (reference sequence). CDR3 sequence (DNA): TGTGCCACCAGCAGAGGTGTCGGGTCAGGGGCCTACGAGCAGTACTTC. This sequence encodes CATSRGVGSGAYEQYF.

The chain's CDR3 is CASSFPGTSGGAKHTDTQYF. Written as DNA, the CDR3 is TGTGCCAGCAGCTTCCCCGGGACTAGCGGGGGGGCAAAACACACAGATACGCAGTATTTT. The chain is built from TRBV5-4 and TRBJ2-3; 16 bases map to TRBD2. CDR1 and CDR2 from the germline V gene are SGHNT and YYREEE (reference sequence). The V segment lost 2 bases and the J segment 2 bases; nucleotides outside the gene matches: 11. The CDR3 sequence is 20 residues long.

This rearrangement joins TRBV7-9 to TRBJ2-7, with TRBD1 matching 7 bases. CDR3 length: 13 residues. V shed 4 bases and J 7 bases; nucleotides not matched to a gene: 7. CDR1 SEHNR and CDR2 FQNEAQ come from the germline V gene (reference sequence). In DNA, the CDR3 is TGTGCCAGCAGCTCCACAGGGGCTGGTGAGCAGTACTTC. It is translated as CASSSTGAGEQYF.

The chain is built from TRBV19 and TRBJ1-4; D ambiguous. CDR1 and CDR2 (germline): LNHDA, SQIVND (reference sequence). Trimming removed 9 bases at V and 8 bases at J, with 16 bases between. CDR3 length: 13 amino acids. CDR3 in amino acids: CASGAGPWEKLFF. The CDR3 nucleotides are TGTGCCAGCGGTGCGGGCCCCTGGGAAAAACTGTTTTTT.

In this sample, this clone turned up a few times. This rearrangement joins TRBV2 to TRBJ2-7; D is unresolved. The CDR3 has 13 residues. CDR1 is SNHLY, CDR2 FYNNEI, per germline. V gave up 5 bases and J gave up 4 bases, with 12 bases separating them. The CDR3 is CASSPYLGYEQYF. As DNA, the CDR3 is TGTGCCAGCAGTCCCTACCTGGGGTACGAGCAGTACTTC.

The rearrangement joins TRBV7-3 to TRBJ2-1; 10 bases are a match to TRBD2. V shed 2 bases and J 2 bases; nucleotides not matched to a gene: 3. The CDR3 contains 16 residues. Germline CDR1 is SGHTA and CDR2 is FQGTGA. CDR3 sequence (DNA): TGTGCCAGCAGCTTACCTGGACTAGCGGCCTACAATGAGCAGTTCTTC. Its protein is CASSLPGLAAYNEQFF.

The chain has TRBV24-1 and TRBJ2-7; TRBD1 agrees at 7 bases. This CDR3 contains 15 residues. Germline lookup yields CDR1 KGHDR and CDR2 SFDVKD. The V segment lost 7 bases and the J segment 1 base; nucleotides outside the gene matches: 9. The DNA of the CDR3 is TGTGCCACCAGCGGAGACAGGGAAACATCCTACGAGCAGTACTTC. Encoded protein: CATSGDRETSYEQYF.

The chain links TRBV25-1 to TRBJ1-6; TRBD1 agrees at 7 bases. V was pared by 1 base and J by 10 bases, with 7 bases of the junction left unmatched. This CDR3 spans 15 amino acids. The germline gives CDR1 MGHDK, CDR2 SYGVNS. The CDR3 DNA reads as TGTGCCAGCAGTGAATTTCGAACAGGGGAATCACCCCTCCACTTT. Its protein is CASSEFRTGESPLHF.